This is a list of T cell receptor beta chains from one sample in a study of OX40 agonist ivuxolimab in advanced cancers. TCRdb's copy holds only in-frame clones and misses some; the assay was immunoSEQ multiplex PCR. The sample holds some 85,000 clones; over 75% are singletons and the top ten take 0.72%. Sequencing was performed on CD4+ or CD8+ T cells sorted from blood, taken in a trial of the OX40 agonist ivuxolimab. These receptors were taken from an adult with an advanced solid tumor such as melanoma, head and neck, liver or kidney cancer. Both conserved end residues are part of each CDR3. Each record gives: clone size, J gene, D gene, V gene, CDR3 protein, CDR3 DNA. A D gene is named only where the DNA matches it firmly. Some rows mark clone size as missing; the rest say once, few, many or name a class of expanded clone.

>NA|TRBJ1-6|TRBD1|TRBV6-6
CASSYSGTGDSPLHF
TGTGCCAGCAGTTACTCTGGGACAGGGGATTCACCCCTCCACTTT
>NA|TRBJ1-5|NA|TRBV19
CASNLRTVSNQPQHF
TGTGCCAGTAACTTAAGGACAGTTAGCAATCAGCCCCAGCATTTT
>once|TRBJ1-3|NA|TRBV19
CASSRYQDSGNTIYF
TGTGCCAGTAGTCGCTATCAGGACTCGGGAAACACCATATATTTT
>NA|TRBJ1-4|TRBD1|TRBV30
CACQGVLHEKLFF
TGTGCCTGCCAGGGGGTACTACATGAAAAACTGTTTTTT
>NA|TRBJ2-2|TRBD2|TRBV25-1
CVSSEGRGLGGELFF
TGTGTCAGCAGTGAGGGGAGGGGTCTGGGCGGGGAGCTGTTTTTT
>NA|TRBJ1-1|NA|TRBV4-1
CASRVVSGPLNTEAFF
TGCGCCAGCAGAGTCGTTTCCGGGCCCTTGAACACTGAAGCTTTCTTT
>NA|TRBJ1-5|NA|TRBV27
CASSSRLGGDSNQPQHF
TGTGCCAGCAGTTCCCGGTTGGGGGGGGATAGCAATCAGCCCCAGCATTTT
>NA|TRBJ2-7|TRBD2|TRBV29-1
CSVEGLAGDNEQYF
TGCAGCGTTGAGGGACTAGCGGGAGATAACGAGCAGTACTTC
>NA|TRBJ2-7|NA|TRBV6-6
CASSYSAGPRYEQYF
TGTGCCAGCAGTTACTCTGCAGGGCCACGGTACGAGCAGTACTTC
>few|TRBJ1-1|NA|TRBV30
CAWDRNTEAFF
TGTGCCTGGGACCGGAACACTGAAGCTTTCTTT
>NA|TRBJ2-2|TRBD2|TRBV5-1
CASRSGLAGANTGELFF
TGCGCCAGCAGATCAGGACTAGCGGGGGCGAACACCGGGGAGCTGTTTTTT
>NA|TRBJ2-7|NA|TRBV6-1
CASIQAGQYSYEQYF
TGTGCCAGCATTCAGGCGGGGCAATATTCCTACGAGCAGTACTTC
>NA|TRBJ1-1|NA|TRBV6-1
CASSDEGEMNTEAFF
TGTGCCAGCAGTGATGAAGGGGAGATGAACACTGAAGCTTTCTTT
>few|TRBJ1-6|NA|TRBV19
CASSIQGFYNSPLHF
TGTGCCAGTAGTATCCAGGGCTTCTATAATTCACCCCTCCACTTT